Below are 21 T cell receptor beta chains sequenced from a single sample in a study of CD8+ T cells in alopecia areata. Treatment given: oral pan-JAK inhibitor, 5-10 mg twice daily. cDNA reverse transcribed from extracted RNA served as the sequencing template. TCRdb's table, derived via immunoSEQ multiplex PCR, lists solely in-frame clones and lacks some. The data contain about 200,000 clones, about two fifths of them singletons. The material was CD4+ T cells sorted from blood, obtained between weeks 30 and 35, from a patient treated with tofacitinib. The receptor set was obtained from a human donor with alopecia areata.

This clone came up a few times. The chain couples TRBV30 to TRBJ2-7, with 9 bases lining up with TRBD1. The ends lost 5 bases at V and 5 bases at J; junction bases unmatched: 4. The CDR3 runs 12 residues. The germline CDR1 and CDR2 sequences are GTSNPN and SVGIG (reference sequence). The DNA for the CDR3 is TGTGCCTGGGGGGACAGGGAGAACGAGCAGTACTTC. Amino acids: CAWGDRENEQYF.

The rearrangement links TRBV9 to TRBJ1-1; D call uncertain. The CDR3 extends over 13 amino acids. Germline V gene lookup returns CDR1 SGDLS and CDR2 YYNGEE. V dropped 0 bases and J dropped 7 bases, with 10 bases sitting between them. CDR3 in amino acids: CASSVEPRHEAFF. CDR3 DNA: TGTGCCAGCAGCGTAGAGCCCAGACATGAAGCTTTCTTT. The full variable domain, completed using reference TRBV9 and TRBJ1-1, is DSGVTQTPKHLITATGQRVTLRCSPRSGDLSVYWYQQSLDQGLQFLIQYYNGEERAKGNILERFSAQQFPDLHSELNLSSLELGDSALYFCASSVEPRHEAFFGQGTRLTVV.

This clone was seen a handful of times. V and J are TRBV5-1 and TRBJ2-7, with TRBD2 matching over 7 bases. Unmatched junction bases numbered 12, after V lost 4 bases and J lost 2 bases. The CDR3 length is 16 residues. CDR1 and CDR2 (germline): SGHRS, YFSETQ. This chain's CDR3 is CASSPSGTKIPYEQYF. The DNA of the CDR3 is TGCGCCAGCAGCCCGTCCGGGACTAAAATTCCCTACGAGCAGTACTTC.

The chain employs TRBV5-1 and TRBJ2-5, with D possibly TRBD2 on 6 matching bases. The CDR3 totals 15 residues. Trimming pared 0 bases from V and 0 bases from J, leaving 9 bases between. Germline loops: CDR1 SGHRS, CDR2 YFSETQ. CDR3 region: CASSLVRGYQETQYF. CDR3 sequence (DNA): TGCGCCAGCAGCTTGGTGCGGGGTTACCAAGAGACCCAGTACTTC.

The chain links TRBV5-1 to TRBJ1-2, with a possible D match to TRBD1 (5 bases). The CDR3 totals 16 residues. Deletions cut 0 bases from V and 8 bases from J, with 20 bases between. Germline-derived CDR1 and CDR2 are SGHRS and YFSETQ. This CDR3 is CASSLEGRGTASGYTF. The CDR3 DNA reads TGCGCCAGCAGCTTGGAAGGGCGGGGGACTGCTTCAGGCTACACCTTC.

The V and J genes are TRBV18 and TRBJ1-5, with D unresolved. Trimming cost V 3 bases and J 1 base, with 16 bases left between them. Germline values: CDR1 KGHSH, CDR2 LQKENI. This CDR3 is 17 amino acids long. Written as DNA, the CDR3 is TGTGCCAGCTCACCCAACACCCTGAGGGAGAGCAATCAGCCCCAGCATTTT. Residues: CASSPNTLRESNQPQHF.

Worth noting for this clone: The DNA is left out, because the CDR3 cannot be placed on it with certainty; the CDR3 is given as TCRdb lists it. The rearrangement links TRBV30 to TRBJ1-1; the table's D call, TRBD1, was not checked against the DNA. The length of the CDR3 is 13 amino acids, counting both ends. Germline V CDR1 and CDR2: GTSNPN, SVGIG (reference sequence). CDR3 sequence: CAWSVGVGSSGGF.

This rearrangement joins TRBV7-2 to TRBJ2-3; D is ambiguous. CDR3 length: 14 residues. Germline V gene lookup returns CDR1 SGHTA and CDR2 FQGNSA. Trimming pared 5 bases from V and 2 bases from J, leaving 11 bases between. The CDR3 region has the DNA TGTGCCAGCAGCCCTTATTTGCCCACAGATACGCAGTATTTT. Residues: CASSPYLPTDTQYF.

V is TRBV6-1 and J is TRBJ2-1; D not resolved. The CDR3 length is 8 residues. Trimming cost V 4 bases and J 13 bases, with 2 bases left between them. CDR1 and CDR2 from the germline V gene are MNHNS and SASEGT. DNA of the CDR3: TGTGCCAGCAGTGGACAGTTCTTC. Protein sequence: CASSGQFF.

The chain recombines TRBV27 with TRBJ1-4; D remains ambiguous. V was shortened by 6 bases and J by 8 bases, with 10 bases between the two germline ends. Germline CDR1 MNHEY, CDR2 SMNVEV (reference sequence). The CDR3 runs to 12 residues. The CDR3 here is CASSHMGEKLFF. CDR3 DNA: TGTGCCAGCAGCCACATGGGGGAAAAACTGTTTTTT.

The chain uses TRBV29-1 and TRBJ2-5; possibly TRBD1 for D (7 bases). Germline CDR1 SQVTM, CDR2 ANQGSEA. Trimming stripped 6 bases from V and 9 bases from J, with 23 bases between. CDR3 length equals 14 residues. As DNA, the CDR3 is TGCAGCGTCTGTCTTAGACAGGGAGGAAAGGCCCAGTACTTC. Protein: CSVCLRQGGKAQYF. The whole variable domain, filled in from reference TRBV29-1 and TRBJ2-5, reads SAVISQKPSRDICQRGTSLTIQCQVDSQVTMMFWYRQQPGQSLTLIATANQGSEATYESGFVIDKFPISRPNLTFSTLTVSNMSPEDSSIYLCSVCLRQGGKAQYFGPGTRLLVL.

The rearrangement uses TRBV4-1 and TRBJ2-2, with unresolved D. V lost 0 bases to trimming and J lost 4 bases, with 12 bases between them. Germline values: CDR1 MGHRA, CDR2 YSYEKL. The length of the CDR3 is 16 residues. The CDR3: CASSQDFGSRTGELFF. The CDR3 DNA sequence: TGCGCCAGCAGCCAAGATTTTGGTAGCCGCACCGGGGAGCTGTTTTTT.

V usage is TRBV30 and J usage is TRBJ1-1, with 7 bases matching TRBD1. Losses at the gene ends were 3 bases for V and 2 bases for J; bases not matched to a gene: 9. The CDR3 loop spans 15 amino acids. CDR1 and CDR2 from the germline V gene are GTSNPN and SVGIG (reference sequence). The CDR3 DNA reads as TGTGCCTGGAGGATGATACAGGGGAGAAACACTGAAGCTTTCTTT. The encoded protein is CAWRMIQGRNTEAFF.

This chain connects TRBV29-1 to TRBJ1-5; D unclear. This CDR3 has 12 amino acids. Looked up from germline, CDR1 is SQVTM and CDR2 is ANQGSEA. V was pared by 5 bases and J by 4 bases, with 9 bases between. The CDR3, as DNA: TGCAGCGTTATGGCGTCAAATCAGCCCCAGCATTTT. Its translation is CSVMASNQPQHF.

CDR3 amino acids: CASSVSGGRINEQFF. For the CDR3, the DNA is TGTGCCAGCAGCGTTAGCGGGGGGAGAATAAATGAGCAGTTCTTC. The rearrangement uses TRBV9 and TRBJ2-1; TRBD2 matches 10 bases. Germline V CDR1 and CDR2: SGDLS, YYNGEE. The V segment lost 2 bases and the J segment 7 bases; nucleotides outside the gene matches: 6. The CDR3 contains 15 residues.

In its sample, this clone was seen once. The V and J genes are TRBV1 and TRBJ2-2; the D segment call TRBD2 is taken from the table without a DNA check. TRBV1 is designated a pseudogene. The CDR3 is made up of 16 amino acids. The CDR3 spells CTSSRSSGDNTGELFF. CDR3 DNA: TGCACCAGCAGCCGATCTAGCGGGGACAACACCGGGGAGCTGTTTTTT.

The gene calls are TRBV29-1 and TRBJ1-1, with 7 bases aligning to TRBD1. Trimming removed 4 bases from V and 1 base from J; junction bases left unmatched: 6. Germline loops: CDR1 SQVTM, CDR2 ANQGSEA. The CDR3 sequence is 14 residues long. The CDR3 sequence: CSVAHGTANTEAFF. The CDR3 DNA reads as TGCAGCGTTGCTCACGGGACAGCGAACACTGAAGCTTTCTTT.

J is TRBJ1-6 and V is TRBV7-9; the D is unclear. CDR1 and CDR2 from the germline V gene are SEHNR and FQNEAQ (reference sequence). The CDR3 contains 12 residues. Trimming pared 5 bases from V and 6 bases from J, leaving 5 bases between. The CDR3 DNA reads TGTGCCAGCAGCCGAATTAATTCACCCCTCCACTTT. Its translation is CASSRINSPLHF.

The chain links TRBV2 to TRBJ1-3; no clear D gene. CDR1 and CDR2 (germline): SNHLY, FYNNEI. The CDR3 has 12 amino acids. The V end was cut by 6 bases, the J end by 2 bases, with 5 bases between. The CDR3 region is CASRSPGNTIYF. The DNA of the CDR3 is TGTGCCAGCAGGTCCCCTGGAAACACCATATATTTT. Looking up the rest from reference TRBV2 and TRBJ1-3 gives the full variable domain: EPEVTQTPSHQVTQMGQEVILRCVPISNHLYFYWYRQILGQKVEFLVSFYNNEISEKSEIFDDQFSVERPDGSNFTLKIRSTKLEDSAMYFCASRSPGNTIYFGEGSWLTVV.

V is TRBV4-1 and J is TRBJ2-5; D unresolved. Between the trimmed V and J ends, which lost 1 base and 2 bases, there was a span of 14 bases. The CDR3 contains 16 residues. Germline values: CDR1 MGHRA, CDR2 YSYEKL. The CDR3 spells CASSQVRAGGQETQYF. CDR3 nucleotide sequence: TGCGCCAGCAGCCAAGTAAGGGCCGGTGGGCAAGAGACCCAGTACTTC.

This clone was observed a few times. This chain joins TRBV9 and TRBJ1-5, with TRBD1 matching 10 bases. Germline V gene lookup returns CDR1 SGDLS and CDR2 YYNGEE. Losses at the gene ends were 3 bases for V and 0 bases for J; bases not matched to a gene: 18. The CDR3 contains 21 residues. The CDR3 spells CASSGEGRGTGDQLSNQPQHF. The CDR3 DNA reads TGTGCCAGCAGCGGAGAAGGTAGGGGGACAGGGGACCAACTTAGCAATCAGCCCCAGCATTTT.